The T cell receptor beta chain under discussion was sequenced for a study of OX40 agonist ivuxolimab in advanced cancers. As for the study in general: Ivuxolimab was administered intravenously to patients at 0.01 to 10 mg/kg every 2 weeks. Notes on the study in general: The authors did not determine the antigen specificity of the expanded peripheral T cells. CD8+ T cells were the subset that, on average, had more expanded clones than CD4+.

Of note for this clone: Its antigen remains unidentified.

Libraries were prepared by immunoSEQ multiplex PCR; TCRdb keeps only in-frame clonotypes and omits some of them. This sample has roughly 60,000 clones, with around nine tenths found just once. The V end was cut by 5 bases, the J end by 4 bases, with 14 bases between. CDR3 length: 14 residues. Germline CDR1 reads LNHDA; CDR2 reads SQIVND (reference sequence). The source was CD4+ or CD8+ T cells sorted from blood, collected in a trial of the OX40 agonist ivuxolimab. The rearrangement links TRBV19 to TRBJ1-1, with D possibly matching TRBD1 (5 bases). This clonotype was obtained from an adult with an advanced solid tumor such as melanoma, head and neck, liver or kidney cancer. CDR3 in DNA: TGTGCCAGTAGTTTCCAGGGCCGAGTCACTGAAGCTTTCTTT. It is translated as CASSFQGRVTEAFF.